These 25 T cell receptor beta chains came from one sample sequenced in a study of cytomegalovirus exposure and HLA in healthy donors. Only in-frame clones appear in the TCRdb table, and some are missing; sequencing was by immunoSEQ multiplex PCR. Among roughly 250,000 clones listed, around 85% were seen once. The source material was PBMCs. These TCRs come from a woman aged 30 to 39 in good health and CMV-seropositive.

The chain combines TRBV5-6 with TRBJ2-5; weak D call: TRBD2 (5 bases). This CDR3 has 14 residues. CDR1 is SGHDT and CDR2 is YYEEEE in the germline V gene. V lost 0 bases, J lost 3 bases, and 9 bases lay in between. CDR3 region: CASSLVGREETQYF. The CDR3 bases are TGTGCCAGCAGCTTGGTTGGGCGGGAAGAGACCCAGTACTTC. The full variable domain, rest sourced from reference TRBV5-6 and TRBJ2-5, is DAGVTQSPTHLIKTRGQQVTLRCSPKSGHDTVSWYQQALGQGPQFIFQYYEEEERQRGNFPDRFSGHQFPNYSSELNVNALLLGDSALYLCASSLVGREETQYFGPGTRLLVL.

This sequence joins TRBV4-2 and TRBJ2-7; 9 bases are shared with TRBD2. J gave up 0 bases and V 0 bases, and 3 bases lay outside the gene matches. This CDR3 is built from 16 residues. Per germline, CDR1 LGHNA and CDR2 YNFKEQ. CDR3: CASSQEAGGSSYEQYF. The CDR3 nucleotides read TGTGCCAGCAGCCAAGAGGCGGGAGGGTCCTCCTACGAGCAGTACTTC.

The chain uses TRBV9 and TRBJ2-7; 9 bases fit TRBD2. V gave up 4 bases and J gave up 7 bases; unmatched junction bases: 12. The CDR3 sequence is 15 residues long. Germline CDR1 SGDLS, CDR2 YYNGEE. The DNA for the CDR3 is TGTGCCAGCAGCCCTAGAGGCGGGAGGGTAGGGGAGCAGTACTTC. Translation gives CASSPRGGRVGEQYF.

The rearrangement uses TRBV30 and TRBJ2-2; possibly TRBD1 for D (6 bases). Germline V gene sequence: CDR1 GTSNPN, CDR2 SVGIG (reference sequence). This CDR3 comprises 15 residues. V lost 6 bases, J lost 5 bases, and 19 bases lay in between. CDR3 protein: CACPTGSIETGELFF. The CDR3 DNA reads TGTGCCTGTCCGACAGGCTCGATCGAGACCGGGGAGCTGTTTTTT.

This CDR3 is CAIRETSGSPYEQYF. The CDR3 DNA reads as TGTGCCATCAGGGAGACTAGCGGGAGTCCCTACGAGCAGTACTTC. The chain carries TRBV10-3 and TRBJ2-7; TRBD2 agrees at 12 bases. This CDR3 comprises 15 residues. Germline loops: CDR1 ENHRY, CDR2 SYGVKD. With V trimmed by 6 bases and J by 2 bases, 5 bases remained unmatched.

The J gene is TRBJ2-1, the V gene TRBV9, with 16 positions matching TRBD2. Germline values: CDR1 SGDLS, CDR2 YYNGEE. V lost 3 bases and J lost 6; bases outside the gene matches: 15. The CDR3 is 20 amino acids. Here the CDR3 reads CASSALSPGTSGRAGNEQFF. The CDR3 DNA follows: TGTGCCAGCAGCGCCCTTTCTCCTGGGACTAGCGGGAGGGCGGGCAATGAGCAGTTCTTC. Using reference TRBV9 and TRBJ2-1 for the parts outside the CDR3, the full variable domain is DSGVTQTPKHLITATGQRVTLRCSPRSGDLSVYWYQQSLDQGLQFLIQYYNGEERAKGNILERFSAQQFPDLHSELNLSSLELGDSALYFCASSALSPGTSGRAGNEQFFGPGTRLTVL.

This clone has a count of ten or more. This chain uses TRBV2 with TRBJ1-5, with D uncertain. The CDR3 runs to 15 residues. Trimming took 2 bases from V and 7 from J, leaving 15 bases between them. Germline V gene data show CDR1 as SNHLY and CDR2 as FYNNEI. The CDR3 coding sequence is TGTGCCAGCAGTGAAAATGTCCCAGGTGACCAGCCCCAGCATTTT. Translating gives CASSENVPGDQPQHF. Using reference TRBV2 and TRBJ1-5 for the parts outside the CDR3, the full variable domain is EPEVTQTPSHQVTQMGQEVILRCVPISNHLYFYWYRQILGQKVEFLVSFYNNEISEKSEIFDDQFSVERPDGSNFTLKIRSTKLEDSAMYFCASSENVPGDQPQHFGDGTRLSIL.

V usage is TRBV5-6 and J usage is TRBJ1-4, with D unclear. V lost 5 bases, J lost 6 bases, and 14 bases lay in between. Germline lookup yields CDR1 SGHDT and CDR2 YYEEEE. The CDR3 contains 14 residues. The CDR3 DNA reads as TGTGCCAGCAGATACCGACGGGGATATGAAAAACTGTTTTTT. Translating gives CASRYRRGYEKLFF.

This clone has a single count. V gene TRBV19 combines with J gene TRBJ1-5, with D tentatively TRBD1 (5 bases). Trimming removed 0 bases at V and 1 base at J, with 10 bases between. CDR1 is LNHDA and CDR2 is SQIVND in the germline V gene (reference sequence). The CDR3 has 16 amino acids. The CDR3 sequence is CASSIEAGLSNQPQHF. DNA for the CDR3: TGTGCCAGTAGTATAGAGGCAGGGTTAAGCAATCAGCCCCAGCATTTT.

This clone came up once. The rearrangement links TRBV7-6 to TRBJ2-1; 11 bases map to TRBD2. The V gene end was trimmed by 6 bases and the J gene end by 4 bases; junction bases not matched to a gene: 5. CDR3 length equals 15 residues. The germline CDR1 and CDR2 sequences are SGHVS and FNYEAQ. CDR3 nucleotides: TGTGCCAGCAGTTCCGGGACTAGCGGATACAATGAGCAGTTCTTC. Its translation: CASSSGTSGYNEQFF.

The chain joins TRBV5-1 to TRBJ1-5, with 8 bases lining up with TRBD1. V dropped 4 bases and J dropped 4; count of bases not matched to a gene: 10. Germline V gene sequence: CDR1 SGHRS, CDR2 YFSETQ. This CDR3 is 16 amino acids long. The CDR3 coding sequence is TGCGCCAGCAGCCCAGGCCCGACAGGGGCGAATCAGCCCCAGCATTTT. Its protein product is CASSPGPTGANQPQHF.

The chain couples TRBV5-1 to TRBJ2-5; 7 positions agree with TRBD1. The germline CDR1 and CDR2 sequences are SGHRS and YFSETQ. This CDR3 contains 14 residues. V lost 1 base to trimming and J lost 3 bases; unmatched junction nucleotides: 3. CDR3 nucleotide sequence: TGCGCCAGCAGCTTGACCAGGGGGAAAGAGACCCAGTACTTC. Encoded protein: CASSLTRGKETQYF.

The chain combines TRBV30 with TRBJ2-5; 14 bases align to TRBD2. This CDR3 is 14 amino acids long. Germline-derived CDR1 and CDR2 are GTSNPN and SVGIG (reference sequence). V lost 6 bases, J lost 5 bases, and 5 bases stayed unmatched. This CDR3 reads CACRLAGGSETQYF. DNA of the CDR3: TGTGCCTGTAGACTAGCGGGAGGGTCGGAGACCCAGTACTTC.

A single count supports this clone. This sequence joins TRBV2 and TRBJ2-4; 8 bases align to TRBD1. Germline CDR1 and CDR2: SNHLY and FYNNEI. This CDR3 spans 13 amino acids. Trimming at V came to 10 bases and at J to 6 bases, leaving 8 bases not matched to a gene. Here the CDR3 DNA reads TGTGCCACCCATACCGACAGGGGAAACATTCAGTACTTC. It specifies CATHTDRGNIQYF.

This clone was detected once. The chain joins TRBV15 to TRBJ1-2; TRBD1 might be the D (6 bases). Germline CDR1 reads LNHNV; CDR2 reads YYDKDF (reference sequence). This CDR3 region has 16 residues. V lost 2 bases and J 2 bases, leaving 15 bases between the germline ends. The CDR3 region is CATSRSTGTENYGYTF. CDR3 DNA sequence: TGTGCCACCAGCAGATCCACAGGGACGGAAAACTATGGCTACACCTTC.

This chain connects TRBV19 to TRBJ2-1, with D perhaps TRBD2 (5 bases). Germline V gives CDR1 LNHDA, CDR2 SQIVND (reference sequence). The CDR3 consists of 17 residues. V dropped 3 bases and J dropped 0 bases, with 15 bases sitting between them. In nucleotides, the CDR3 is TGTGCCAGTAGTATTCTTCGAGCGGTGGGCTCCTACAATGAGCAGTTCTTC. As protein: CASSILRAVGSYNEQFF.

This chain connects TRBV28 to TRBJ1-2; 8 bases map to TRBD1. Trimming at V came to 10 bases and at J to 2 bases, leaving 6 bases not matched to a gene. The CDR3 is 13 amino acids. Germline V gives CDR1 MDHEN, CDR2 SYDVKM. CDR3 amino acids: CATETGENYGYTF. CDR3 in DNA: TGTGCCACTGAGACAGGGGAAAACTATGGCTACACCTTC.

This clone occurred many times. V gene TRBV2 combines with J gene TRBJ2-7; D gene uncertain. The V and J ends lost 5 bases and 1 base respectively, with 9 bases between them. CDR1 is SNHLY and CDR2 is FYNNEI in the germline V gene. This CDR3 region has 13 residues. CDR3 nucleotides: TGTGCCAGCAGTAGCACAGCTTCCTACGAGCAGTACTTC. Amino acids: CASSSTASYEQYF.

The genes are TRBV14 and TRBJ1-4, with a weak D call TRBD1 (5 bases). Between the trimmed V and J ends, which lost 4 bases and 8 bases, there was a span of 17 bases. CDR3 length: 15 residues. Germline V gives CDR1 SGHDN, CDR2 FVKESK. This chain's CDR3 is CASSPIDRSQEKLFF. The CDR3 nucleotides read TGTGCCAGCAGCCCGATCGACAGATCCCAGGAAAAACTGTTTTTT.

The chain joins TRBV7-9 to TRBJ2-1; 9 bases are shared with TRBD2. V lost 5 bases to trimming and J lost 6 bases; unmatched junction nucleotides: 8. The CDR3 contains 15 residues. Germline values: CDR1 SEHNR, CDR2 FQNEAQ (reference sequence). The CDR3 is CASSRSLAGSNEQFF. The CDR3, as DNA: TGTGCCAGCAGCCGGAGCCTAGCGGGAAGCAATGAGCAGTTCTTC.

The V call is TRBV30, the J call TRBJ2-2; the D is unclear. Trimming shortened V by 0 bases and J by 3 bases, and 5 bases separated the two germline ends. This CDR3 has 13 residues. Germline CDR1 reads GTSNPN; CDR2 reads SVGIG (reference sequence). CDR3 nucleotide sequence: TGTGCCTGGAGTGTACTTGACACCGGGGAGCTGTTTTTT. Translation: CAWSVLDTGELFF.

The rearrangement joins TRBV18 to TRBJ1-1; no reliable D call. Germline CDR1 and CDR2: KGHSH and LQKENI. This CDR3 has 13 amino acids. The V and J ends lost 2 bases and 7 bases respectively, with 11 bases between them. The CDR3 protein is CASSPEWEGEAFF. The CDR3, as DNA: TGTGCCAGCTCACCAGAGTGGGAGGGTGAAGCTTTCTTT.

This sequence joins TRBV27 and TRBJ2-1; no reliable D call. The V end was cut by 3 bases, the J end by 15 bases, with 15 bases between. The germline V gene encodes CDR1 MNHEY and CDR2 SMNVEV (reference sequence). The CDR3 contains 12 residues. The CDR3 spells CASSFGMGRRFF. DNA of the CDR3: TGTGCCAGCAGTTTTGGAATGGGCAGAAGGTTCTTC.

The chain couples TRBV15 to TRBJ2-5; 7 bases are a match to TRBD1. This CDR3 contains 13 residues. The trim removed 7 bases at V and 9 bases at J, leaving 11 bases unmatched. CDR1 and CDR2 from the germline V gene are LNHNV and YYDKDF (reference sequence). CDR3 nucleotide sequence: TGTGCCACCAACACACTTACAGGGGTGGCCCAGTACTTC. It is translated as CATNTLTGVAQYF.

The genes are TRBV9 and TRBJ2-5; TRBD2 matches at 8 bases. The V and J ends lost 3 bases and 5 bases, in that order; junction bases with no gene match: 9. The germline V gene encodes CDR1 SGDLS and CDR2 YYNGEE. The CDR3 is 15 residues long. CDR3 coding DNA: TGTGCCAGCAGCGGTAGCGGGATCTGGGAGGAGACCCAGTACTTC. It is translated as CASSGSGIWEETQYF.